Given below is one T cell receptor (beta chain) in context. The antigen this receptor binds is unknown. No much larger clonotype is one base removed from it; base qualities were not supplied. The sample originates from a study of post-analysis software for immune sequencing data (dated by TCRdb to 2015 to 2017). For the wider study: Disease courses on record covered relapsing-remitting, secondary progressive and progressive-relapsing multiple sclerosis, though some patients had no subtype annotation. The patient repertoires were compared against approximately ten previously published healthy control repertoires obtained from donors aged roughly 6 to 25 years. A subset of samples was prepared in parallel using single-end sample barcoding, then pooled and co-amplified after Illumina adapter ligation. Points the paper makes about the study in general: Multiple sclerosis patients had significantly lower normalized Chao1 diversity than controls, a result that suggests substantial peripheral T-cell clonal expansion. The control group was slightly older than the multiple sclerosis patient group. Patients showed significantly higher frequencies than controls for several TRBV segments, among them TRBV5-6, TRBV5-1 and TRBV20-1. When samples were clustered directly using the F measure, samples prepared in the same batch co-clustered strongly, which prompted a batch-effect correction.

To demonstrate the VDJtools post-analysis software, TCR beta repertoires were profiled from the peripheral blood of about 13 young patients with multiple sclerosis. The multiple sclerosis patients were children and adolescents ranging in age from 6 to 15 years. V loses 7 bases, J loses 0 bases, and the germline ends lie 15 bases apart. Per the germline V gene, SNHLY is the CDR1 and FYNNEI is the CDR2. Measured from the cysteine to the phenylalanine, the CDR3 is 16 residues long. Left in the record is the CDR3 DNA by itself, 48 bases read in frame from the first base. The library was prepared using PCR. The instrument was an Illumina HiSeq 2500. To reduce PCR and sequencing biases, unique molecular identifiers were incorporated into the TCR beta cDNA libraries. Some 500,000 cDNA molecules were obtained for every 1 to 10 million input T cells, so each molecule roughly corresponded to one T cell. Patient libraries were prepared and sequenced with the same protocol used for the earlier healthy control dataset. Within a given batch, samples were prepared together, multiplexed and sequenced on the same HiSeq lane. In the paper's pipeline: Raw barcoded reads were processed with MIGEC, discarding single-read molecular identifier groups before consensus assembly and CDR3 extraction. Clonotype tables were post-analysed with VDJtools, normalizing diversity by down-sampling all datasets to the smallest sample size. Repertoire overlap clustering matched CDR3 amino acid but not nucleotide sequences to correct batch-related cross-sample contamination. TCRdb took the public reads, trimmed them with fastp at Q25, ran MiXCR for clone calling and kept in-frame beta chains. Identical CDR3 protein sequences are pooled into one entry, listed with their most common genes and DNA. These V and J calls rely on TCRdb rather than the paper's analysis. The sample contains about 820,000 distinct CDR3 sequences, roughly half of them found a single time. The ten largest clones take up 4.6% of the sample.

The chain uses TRBV2 and TRBJ1-4; a confident D gene designation cannot be given. Sequencing was performed on blood. The TCR was taken from a girl aged 5-17 years with multiple sclerosis. The nucleotide sequence reads TGTGCCAGCACCCCATCCCTTACCTCAACTAATGAAAAACTGTTTTTT. Its protein is CASTPSLTSTNEKLFF.